Below are 27 T cell receptor beta chains sequenced from a single sample in a study of CD8 T cells in ankylosing spondylitis. TCRdb recomputed calls from the 5' RACE reads with MiXCR, one row per CDR3 protein. Of 150,000 to 200,000 distinct CDR3 sequences listed, approximately 10% are singletons. The source material was blood, either unsorted or a sorted T cell fraction (not recorded which). The receptors derive from a male donor with ankylosing spondylitis or in good health (not recorded which).

This clonotype occurred a few times. V is TRBV20-1 and J is TRBJ1-5; possible D gene TRBD1, 6 bases. This CDR3 contains 13 residues. Trimming took off 1 base at V and 4 bases at J, with 8 bases between the two ends. Germline V lookup: CDR1 DFQATT, CDR2 SNEGSKA (reference sequence). Here the CDR3 reads CSARADRNQPQHF. The CDR3 nucleotides read TGCAGTGCTAGAGCGGACAGAAATCAGCCCCAGCATTTT.

This clonotype was observed a handful of times. One end of the junction is discordant with germline, which a read error may explain. The rearrangement links TRBV5-1 to TRBJ2-1; the match to TRBD2 covers 10 bases. Germline CDR1 SGHRS, CDR2 YFSETQ. The CDR3 covers 15 residues. DNA for the CDR3: TGCGCCAGCAGCTTGGAACTAGCGGGGTACACTGAGCAGTTCTTC. Its translation is CASSLELAGYTEQFF. The full variable domain, with the rest looked up from reference TRBV5-1 and TRBJ2-1, is KAGVTQTPRYLIKTRGQQVTLSCSPISGHRSVSWYQQTPGQGLQFLFEYFSETQRNKGNFPGRFSGRQFSNSRSEMNVSTLELGDSALYLCASSLELAGYTEQFFGPGTRLTVL.

Many counts were recorded for this clonotype. V and J are TRBV5-1 and TRBJ1-1, with 10 bases that match TRBD1. The CDR3 totals 14 residues. V gave up 3 bases and J gave up 6 bases; unmatched junction bases: 5. CDR1 SGHRS and CDR2 YFSETQ come from the germline V gene. DNA of the CDR3: TGCGCCAGCAGCTCGACAGGGGGCTCCCCTGAAGCTTTCTTT. It codes for CASSSTGGSPEAFF.

This clonotype occurred many times. The chain carries TRBV27 and TRBJ2-7; D not resolved. This CDR3 is built from 13 residues. The V gene's germline CDR1 is MNHEY and CDR2 SMNVEV (reference sequence). The V end lost 7 bases, the J end lost 4 bases, and 14 bases lay between the germline ends. CDR3 protein: CASKQTGLYEQYF. DNA of the CDR3: TGTGCCAGCAAACAGACGGGCCTGTACGAGCAGTACTTC.

This clonotype was detected a few times. As DNA, the CDR3 is TGTGCCATCAGTCCGGGTAGCACAGATACGCAGTATTTT. This encodes CAISPGSTDTQYF. The gene calls are TRBV10-3 and TRBJ2-3; D remains unclear. CDR3 length: 13 residues. V was trimmed by 5 bases and J by 0 bases, leaving 6 bases between them. Germline CDR1 ENHRY, CDR2 SYGVKD.

This clonotype was seen many times. The genes are TRBV10-3 and TRBJ1-2; TRBD1 might be the D (6 bases). The CDR3 is 15 amino acids. CDR1 and CDR2 (germline): ENHRY, SYGVKD. V lost 0 bases to trimming and J lost 4 bases, with 12 bases between them. CDR3 DNA: TGTGCCATCAGTGAGTCAACGGGGGCCCTCTATGGCTACACCTTC. Translated: CAISESTGALYGYTF.

This clonotype was observed a few times. V is TRBV11-2 and J is TRBJ2-2, with 8 bases lining up with TRBD2. Germline-derived CDR1 and CDR2 are SGHAT and FQNNGV. The V segment lost 3 bases and the J segment 5 bases; nucleotides outside the gene matches: 17. This CDR3 has 19 amino acids. The CDR3 nucleotides read TGTGCCAGCAGCTTTCGGGGACTAACGGGGGGGCTGGTGACCGGGGAGCTGTTTTTT. Translating it yields CASSFRGLTGGLVTGELFF.

This clonotype was seen at least ten times. The rearrangement uses TRBV12-5 and TRBJ2-1, with 10 bases identical to TRBD2. Germline CDR1 reads LGHNT; CDR2 reads FRNRAP. This CDR3 region has 16 residues. Trimming at V came to 2 bases and at J to 2 bases, leaving 3 bases not matched to a gene. Here the CDR3 DNA reads TGTGCTAGTGGTTTGTTAGCGGGAGGCCCCTACAATGAGCAGTTCTTC. This encodes CASGLLAGGPYNEQFF.

This clonotype was detected ten times or more. The chain recombines TRBV9 with TRBJ1-1; D unclear. Germline lookup yields CDR1 SGDLS and CDR2 YYNGEE. This CDR3 comprises 14 residues. The germline V and J ends were trimmed by 2 bases and 3 bases, with 11 bases remaining between them. For the CDR3, the DNA is TGTGCCAGCAGCGTGGTTGAAGGATACACTGAAGCTTTCTTT. This codes for CASSVVEGYTEAFF.

This clonotype was picked up a small number of times. The chain uses TRBV7-9 and TRBJ2-2; no reliable D call. Germline lookup yields CDR1 SEHNR and CDR2 FQNEAQ (reference sequence). The CDR3 spans 17 residues. The V end lost 3 bases, the J end lost 3 bases, and 17 bases lay between the germline ends. The CDR3 sequence: CASSFLPGRRDTGELFF. The CDR3 bases are TGTGCCAGCAGCTTTCTTCCCGGACGCCGGGACACCGGGGAGCTGTTTTTT.

Ten or more counts support this clonotype. V gene TRBV3-1 combines with J gene TRBJ1-6, with D hard to call. The CDR3 spans 11 residues. The germline V and J ends were trimmed by 6 bases and 9 bases, with 6 bases remaining between them. The V gene's germline CDR1 is LGHDT and CDR2 YNNKEL (reference sequence). The CDR3 nucleotides read TGTGCCAGCAGTGGTGGTTCACCCCTCCACTTT. Protein sequence: CASSGGSPLHF.

At least ten counts were recorded for this clonotype. The V call is TRBV7-9, the J call TRBJ2-7, with D unclear. CDR3 length equals 15 residues. Germline V gene lookup returns CDR1 SEHNR and CDR2 FQNEAQ (reference sequence). With 1 base removed from V and 0 bases from J, the gap between germline ends came to 10 bases. The CDR3 loop is CASSLDRVSSYEQYF. CDR3 bases: TGTGCCAGCAGCTTAGATCGGGTGAGCTCCTACGAGCAGTACTTC.

The CDR3 is CASSLGSKEGYEQYF. CDR3 bases: TGTGCCAGCAGCTTAGGCTCAAAAGAAGGGTACGAGCAGTACTTC. The rearrangement uses TRBV11-3 and TRBJ2-7; D uncertain. This CDR3 is built from 15 residues. Trimming left V 1 base short and J 4 bases short, with 14 bases between. Germline loops: CDR1 SGHNT, CDR2 YENEEA.

This clonotype was picked up many times. The chain couples TRBV29-1 to TRBJ2-1, with 9 bases that match TRBD1. CDR1 is SQVTM, CDR2 ANQGSEA, per germline. This CDR3 is built from 15 residues. J gave up 7 bases and V 1 base, and 8 bases lay outside the gene matches. The CDR3 coding sequence is TGCAGCGTTGAAGGACCCGGGACAGGGATAAATGAGCAGTTCTTC. This encodes CSVEGPGTGINEQFF.

This clonotype was detected only a few times. Mismatch with germline at one junction end may stem from a read error. V gene TRBV6-1 combines with J gene TRBJ2-5; D may correspond to TRBD1 or TRBD2 (6 bases each). This CDR3 is built from 12 residues. Germline V gene sequence: CDR1 MNHNS, CDR2 SASEGT. This CDR3 is CASREGGKTQYF. The CDR3 region has the DNA TGTGCCAGCAGAGAAGGGGGGAAGACCCAGTACTTC.

This clonotype was seen repeatedly, ten times or more. The J gene is TRBJ2-6, the V gene TRBV24-1, with D tentatively TRBD1 (6 bases). Trimming shortened V by 3 bases and J by 3 bases, and 11 bases separated the two germline ends. The germline V gene encodes CDR1 KGHDR and CDR2 SFDVKD. There are 16 residues in the CDR3. The CDR3 coding sequence is TGTGCCACCAGTGATCCGACAGGTGGTGGGGCCAACGTCCTGACTTTC. Translated, it gives CATSDPTGGGANVLTF.

This clonotype was observed at least ten times. The chain carries TRBV7-8 and TRBJ2-2; TRBD1 agrees at 8 bases. The CDR3 contains 17 residues. Looked up from germline, CDR1 is SGHVS and CDR2 is FQNEAQ. V shed 5 bases, J shed 3 bases, and the junction held 11 bases outside the gene matches. The CDR3 sequence is CASSQGTGRGDTGELFF. In DNA form, the CDR3 reads TGTGCCAGCAGCCAGGGGACAGGACGTGGGGACACCGGGGAGCTGTTTTTT.

This clonotype has at least ten counts. This chain connects TRBV27 to TRBJ1-5; D is undetermined. The V and J ends lost 0 bases and 3 bases respectively, with 6 bases between them. Germline V gives CDR1 MNHEY, CDR2 SMNVEV (reference sequence). This CDR3 is built from 14 residues. The CDR3 protein is CASSLSGYNQPQHF. The CDR3 region has the DNA TGTGCCAGCAGTTTATCAGGTTACAATCAGCCCCAGCATTTT.

This clonotype was counted a few times. The J gene is TRBJ2-5, the V gene TRBV20-1, with D possibly matching TRBD2 (6 bases). The V gene's germline CDR1 is DFQATT and CDR2 SNEGSKA (reference sequence). The CDR3 totals 13 residues. Trimming took 6 bases from V and 5 from J, leaving 16 bases between them. The CDR3 bases are TGCAGTGCGAAGACTAGTTTTACGGAGACCCAGTACTTC. The encoded protein is CSAKTSFTETQYF.

This clonotype was seen repeatedly, ten times or more. The chain recombines TRBV24-1 with TRBJ2-7; the D is unclear. This CDR3 is built from 12 residues. The ends were cut back, 9 bases at V and 1 base at J, with 9 bases in the middle. Per the germline V gene, CDR1 is KGHDR and CDR2 is SFDVKD. CDR3 region: CATPRRSYEQYF. CDR3 coding DNA: TGTGCCACCCCTAGACGGTCCTACGAGCAGTACTTC.

Ten or more counts support this clonotype. The rearrangement joins TRBV18 to TRBJ2-7, with D possibly being TRBD1 or TRBD2 (7 bases each). The germline gives CDR1 KGHSH, CDR2 LQKENI. V was clipped by 0 bases and J by 2 bases, with 14 bases between them. The length of the CDR3 is 16 residues. In DNA form, the CDR3 reads TGTGCCAGCTCACCACCGGGCAGGGGGACTACCTACGAGCAGTACTTC. The encoded protein is CASSPPGRGTTYEQYF.

This rearrangement joins TRBV11-2 to TRBJ1-2, with TRBD1 matching 8 bases. V lost 5 bases, J lost 0 bases, and 5 bases stayed unmatched. This CDR3 spans 15 amino acids. CDR1 SGHAT and CDR2 FQNNGV come from the germline V gene. This CDR3 is CASSHTGGANYGYTF. The CDR3 coding sequence is TGTGCCAGCAGCCACACAGGGGGGGCTAACTATGGCTACACCTTC.

This clonotype was picked up many times. J is TRBJ2-7 and V is TRBV20-1, with 12 bases that match TRBD2. The ends lost 5 bases at V and 6 bases at J; junction bases unmatched: 11. The CDR3 extends over 15 amino acids. CDR1 is DFQATT, CDR2 SNEGSKA, per germline (reference sequence). CDR3 loop: CSARQVASGRVEQYF. CDR3 bases: TGCAGTGCTCGGCAAGTGGCTAGCGGGAGGGTCGAGCAGTACTTC.

This clonotype was observed a few times. The rearrangement joins TRBV7-2 to TRBJ1-2; 9 bases are a match to TRBD1. The CDR3 has 16 residues. The V and J ends lost 5 bases and 5 bases, in that order; junction bases with no gene match: 12. From germline, CDR1 is SGHTA and CDR2 FQGNSA. As DNA, the CDR3 is TGTGCCAGCAGCCGGGCCCCCGGGACAGGGAATTATGGCTACACCTTC. Encoded protein: CASSRAPGTGNYGYTF.

CDR3 residues: CASSRAPSGGLETQYF. The DNA of the CDR3 is TGTGCCAGCAGCCGCGCGCCTAGCGGGGGGTTGGAGACCCAGTACTTC. V and J are TRBV7-2 and TRBJ2-5, with 11 bases matching TRBD2. Germline V lookup: CDR1 SGHTA, CDR2 FQGNSA. The CDR3 is made up of 16 amino acids. V was pared by 5 bases and J by 5 bases, with 10 bases of the junction left unmatched.

This clonotype occurred many times. The chain combines TRBV12-3 or TRBV12-4 with TRBJ2-2; D tentatively fits TRBD1 or TRBD2 (5 bases each). The CDR3 is made up of 17 amino acids. The V end was cut by 3 bases, the J end by 4 bases, with 18 bases between. The CDR3 DNA is TGTGCCAGCAGTTTTGGTGGGACCCCTAAGAGCACCGGGGAGCTGTTTTTT. It encodes CASSFGGTPKSTGELFF.

The genes are TRBV5-8 and TRBJ2-3; D is unresolved. Germline-derived CDR1 and CDR2 are SGHTS and YDEGEE. V was clipped by 2 bases and J by 4 bases, with 11 bases between them. CDR3 length equals 14 residues. CDR3 sequence reads: CASSFLPVADTQYF. Here the CDR3 DNA reads TGTGCCAGCAGCTTTCTCCCCGTTGCAGATACGCAGTATTTT.